This TCR beta chain was captured by sequencing in a study of OX40 agonist ivuxolimab in advanced cancers. About the research overall: Six ivuxolimab dose levels, 0.01 to 10 mg/kg, were given intravenously every 2 weeks.

Repertoires were generated with immunoSEQ multiplex PCR, while TCRdb's copy carries only in-frame clones and drops some. The repertoire includes tens of thousands of clones, approximately 85% of them detected once, and 11% sits in the top ten. With 2 bases removed from V and 7 bases from J, the gap between germline ends came to 9 bases. The CDR3 is made up of 12 amino acids. Germline V gene data show CDR1 as SEHNR and CDR2 as FQNEAQ (reference sequence). The chain couples TRBV7-9 to TRBJ2-7, with D perhaps being TRBD1 or TRBD2 (5 bases each). This TCR was sampled from an adult with an advanced solid tumor such as melanoma, head and neck, liver or kidney cancer. Source: CD4+ or CD8+ T cells sorted from blood, taken in a trial of the OX40 agonist ivuxolimab. DNA for the CDR3: TGTGCCAGCAGCTTACAGGGAGTGGAGCAGTACTTC. Translated, it gives CASSLQGVEQYF.